A single sample is the source of the 14 T cell receptor beta chains below, sequenced in a study of CD8+ T cells in alopecia areata. Extraction of RNA preceded its reverse transcription into cDNA, which served as the sequencing template. Data came from immunoSEQ multiplex PCR; TCRdb stores just in-frame clones and leaves some out. The repertoire holds about 200,000 clones, with approximately 61% as singletons. The starting material was CD4+ T cells sorted from blood, obtained at week 0. These receptors were obtained from a human donor with alopecia areata.

The chain recombines TRBV30 with TRBJ2-3; 12 bases match TRBD2. Unmatched junction bases numbered 5, after V lost 1 base and J lost 6 bases. The CDR3 covers 15 residues. Germline loops: CDR1 GTSNPN, CDR2 SVGIG (reference sequence). The CDR3 DNA sequence: TGTGCCTGGAGTGGGGGACTAGCGGGTCGGGATACGCAGTATTTT. Translated, it gives CAWSGGLAGRDTQYF.

This clone has just a few counts. This chain uses TRBV7-3 with TRBJ1-4; D remains unclear. Germline values: CDR1 SGHTA, CDR2 FQGTGA. The ends were cut back, 5 bases at V and 2 bases at J, with 12 bases in the middle. The CDR3 is made up of 15 amino acids. The CDR3 DNA is TGTGCCAGCAGCACATACTCGGGTACTAATGAAAAACTGTTTTTT. It specifies CASSTYSGTNEKLFF.

This CDR3 is CASSPAIQGAKGYGYTF. Here the CDR3 DNA reads TGCGCCAGCAGCCCCGCGATTCAGGGGGCGAAGGGCTATGGCTACACCTTC. V and J are TRBV4-1 and TRBJ1-2, with 8 positions matching TRBD1. The ends lost 4 bases at V and 4 bases at J; junction bases unmatched: 14. The CDR3 runs 17 residues. CDR1 MGHRA and CDR2 YSYEKL come from the germline V gene.

The CDR3 is CASSPPMNTEAFF. The CDR3 DNA reads as TGTGCCAGCAGCCCTCCTATGAACACTGAAGCTTTCTTT. The chain carries TRBV14 and TRBJ1-1; no reliable D call. Deletions cut 4 bases from V and 0 bases from J, with 6 bases between. Per the germline V gene, CDR1 is SGHDN and CDR2 is FVKESK. The CDR3 length is 13 residues.

The gene calls are TRBV9 and TRBJ1-5; D may be TRBD1 (6 bases). Looked up from germline, CDR1 is SGDLS and CDR2 is YYNGEE. The germline V and J ends were trimmed by 7 bases and 0 bases, with 8 bases remaining between them. CDR3 length equals 13 residues. CDR3 bases: TGTGCCAGCGGGGGGGCTAGCAATCAGCCCCAGCATTTT. This gives the protein CASGGASNQPQHF.

This clone was observed a handful of times. The chain carries TRBV29-1 and TRBJ1-1; D might be TRBD1 (5 bases). V was clipped by 7 bases and J by 1 base, with 13 bases between them. The CDR3 is made up of 13 amino acids. The germline CDR1 and CDR2 sequences are SQVTM and ANQGSEA. This chain's CDR3 is CSAEGIGNTEAFF. CDR3 sequence (DNA): TGCAGCGCAGAGGGGATCGGGAACACTGAAGCTTTCTTT.

About this clone itself: A read error may account for a junction end that differs from germline. This chain connects TRBV9 to TRBJ2-5; 13 bases are shared with TRBD2. The CDR3 extends over 15 amino acids. CDR1 and CDR2 from the germline V gene are SGDLS and YYNGEE. The CDR3 sequence is CAGSAGLAGLETQYF. CDR3 DNA: TGTGCCGGCAGCGCGGGACTAGCGGGGCTAGAGACCCAGTACTTC.

The chain uses TRBV30 and TRBJ2-1, with no clear D. The germline V gene has CDR1 GTSNPN and CDR2 SVGIG (reference sequence). The V and J ends lost 2 bases and 0 bases respectively, with 8 bases between them. The CDR3 totals 14 residues. In DNA, the CDR3 is TGTGCCTGGAGTAAAATTCCCTCCTACAATGAGCAGTTCTTC. Its translation: CAWSKIPSYNEQFF.

This clone was seen a few times. The V gene is TRBV18, the J gene TRBJ2-3; 7 bases map to TRBD1. V shed 2 bases, J shed 6 bases, and the junction held 11 bases outside the gene matches. Germline CDR1 reads KGHSH; CDR2 reads LQKENI. This CDR3 has 16 amino acids. Here the CDR3 DNA reads TGTGCCAGCTCACCAACCGGGACAGTCCCAGTGGATACGCAGTATTTT. Its protein is CASSPTGTVPVDTQYF.

V and J are TRBV5-6 and TRBJ2-1; no clear D gene. Germline V gene lookup returns CDR1 SGHDT and CDR2 YYEEEE. Trimming stripped 3 bases from V and 4 bases from J, with 5 bases between. The CDR3 is 12 amino acids. The DNA of the CDR3 is TGTGCCAGCAGCTCGGATTACAATGAGCAGTTCTTC. It translates to CASSSDYNEQFF.

The CDR3 bases are TGTGCCAGCAGCCCAACAGGAATCTCTGGAAACACCATATATTTT. Protein product: CASSPTGISGNTIYF. The chain couples TRBV7-6 to TRBJ1-3, with D perhaps TRBD1 (5 bases). V dropped 5 bases and J dropped 0 bases, with 11 bases sitting between them. Germline V gene lookup returns CDR1 SGHVS and CDR2 FNYEAQ. The CDR3 runs to 15 residues.

V usage is TRBV4-2 and J usage is TRBJ2-3, with D perhaps TRBD2 (5 bases). CDR1 is LGHNA, CDR2 YNFKEQ, per germline. The CDR3 is 15 residues long. V was pared by 4 bases and J by 1 base, with 12 bases between. CDR3 nucleotide sequence: TGTGCCAGCAGCCGAAATTCCGGGGGCACAGATACGCAGTATTTT. Its protein product is CASSRNSGGTDTQYF.

The chain links TRBV20-1 to TRBJ2-1; D gene unclear. V was trimmed by 6 bases and J by 5 bases, leaving 5 bases between them. Germline V lookup: CDR1 DFQATT, CDR2 SNEGSKA (reference sequence). CDR3 length: 10 amino acids. The CDR3 sequence is CSANDNEQFF. In DNA form, the CDR3 reads TGCAGTGCAAACGACAATGAGCAGTTCTTC.

The chain has TRBV15 and TRBJ1-4; D is unclear. The ends were cut back, 1 base at V and 6 bases at J, with 6 bases in the middle. The CDR3 runs to 13 residues. The V gene's germline CDR1 is LNHNV and CDR2 YYDKDF (reference sequence). The CDR3 is CATSRAPYEKLFF. The CDR3 DNA sequence: TGTGCCACCAGCAGAGCTCCATATGAAAAACTGTTTTTT.